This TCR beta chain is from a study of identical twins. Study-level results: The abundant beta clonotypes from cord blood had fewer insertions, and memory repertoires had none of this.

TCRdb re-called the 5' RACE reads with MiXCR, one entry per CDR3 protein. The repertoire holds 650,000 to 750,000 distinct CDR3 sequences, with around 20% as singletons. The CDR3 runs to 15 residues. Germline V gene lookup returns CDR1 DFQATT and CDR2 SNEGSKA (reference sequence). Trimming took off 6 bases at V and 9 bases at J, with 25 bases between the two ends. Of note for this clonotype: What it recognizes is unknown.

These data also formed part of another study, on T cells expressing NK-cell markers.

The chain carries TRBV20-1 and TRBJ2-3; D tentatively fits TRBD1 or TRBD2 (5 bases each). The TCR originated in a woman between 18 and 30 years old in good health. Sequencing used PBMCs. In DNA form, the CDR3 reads TGCAGTGCGGCAACCGGGACCCCAGACCTGGGGACGCAGTATTTT. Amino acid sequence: CSAATGTPDLGTQYF.